This T cell receptor (beta chain) is drawn from a study of T cells after yellow fever vaccination. As to this clonotype: What it recognizes is unknown.

This CDR3 is built from 17 residues. Trimming cost V 3 bases and J 1 base, with 13 bases left between them. For TCR, cDNA came from 5'RACE template switching, which added a universal primer site and UMIs. In TCRdb, the 5' RACE reads were re-called with MiXCR into one record per CDR3 protein. The sample holds hundreds of thousands of distinct CDR3 sequences, 5.2% seen once. Findings of the study overall: Subsequent booster samples again held most clones from primary vaccination (nearly 98% CD4, just under 90% CD8). High-abundance clonotypes from the bulk population could contaminate FACS-sorted repertoires.

Sequenced material: CD4+ T cells sorted from PBMCs, taken on the day of the yellow fever booster vaccination. The gene calls are TRBV12-3 or TRBV12-4 and TRBJ1-6; D might be TRBD1 (5 bases). The TCR was taken from a young man who received the YFV17D yellow fever vaccine. CDR3 in amino acids: CASSLRFDRSYNSPLHF. CDR3 DNA: TGTGCCAGCAGTTTGCGATTCGACAGATCCTATAATTCACCCCTCCACTTT.